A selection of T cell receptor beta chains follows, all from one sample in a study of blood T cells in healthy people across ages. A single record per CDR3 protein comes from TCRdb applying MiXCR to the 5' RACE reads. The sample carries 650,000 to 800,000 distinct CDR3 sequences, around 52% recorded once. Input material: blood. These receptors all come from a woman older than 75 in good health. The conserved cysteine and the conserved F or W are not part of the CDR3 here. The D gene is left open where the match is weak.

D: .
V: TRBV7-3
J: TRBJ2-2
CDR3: ASSLRGANTGELF

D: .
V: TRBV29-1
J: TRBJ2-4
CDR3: SIQIGSASDIQY

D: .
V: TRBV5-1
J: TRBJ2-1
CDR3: ASSLGGANEQF

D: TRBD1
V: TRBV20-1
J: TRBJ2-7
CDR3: SASDRGFSYEQY

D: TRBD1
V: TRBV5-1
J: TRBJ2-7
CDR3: ASSFTGAELNEQY

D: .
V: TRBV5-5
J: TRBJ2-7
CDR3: ASSLEGHFSYEQY

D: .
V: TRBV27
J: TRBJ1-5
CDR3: ASSLGVSGNQPQH

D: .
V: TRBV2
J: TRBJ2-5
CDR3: ASSEEQTNEQY

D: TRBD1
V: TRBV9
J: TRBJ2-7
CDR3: ASSGRDSSYEQY

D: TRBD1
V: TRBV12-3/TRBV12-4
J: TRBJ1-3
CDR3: ASSIQGAQGNTIY

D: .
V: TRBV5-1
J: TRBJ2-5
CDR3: ASSWGKDEQY

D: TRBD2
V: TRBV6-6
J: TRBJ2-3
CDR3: ASSSRPGLAGVTDTQY

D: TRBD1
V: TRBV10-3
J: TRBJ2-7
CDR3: AIMIGRGGHNEQY

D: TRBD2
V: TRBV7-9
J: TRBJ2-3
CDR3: ASSLDQAGTHTDTQY

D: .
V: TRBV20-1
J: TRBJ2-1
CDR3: SARDPVCEQF

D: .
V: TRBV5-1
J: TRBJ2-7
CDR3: ASGGGRASNSGEQY

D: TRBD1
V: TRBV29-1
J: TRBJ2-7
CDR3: SAGTGSSYEQY

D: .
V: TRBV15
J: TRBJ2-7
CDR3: ATSRVMEGAYEQY

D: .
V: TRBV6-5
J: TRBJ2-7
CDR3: AAGPRESYEQY

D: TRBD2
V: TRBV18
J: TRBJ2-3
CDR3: ASSPPAGGPRDTQY

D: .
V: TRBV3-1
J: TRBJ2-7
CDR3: ASSHSSVRGEQY

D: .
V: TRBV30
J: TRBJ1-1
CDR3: ALSVGGNTEAF

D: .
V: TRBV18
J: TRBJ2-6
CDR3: ASSRLRGTSGANVLT

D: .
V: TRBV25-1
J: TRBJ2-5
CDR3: ASSELTETQY

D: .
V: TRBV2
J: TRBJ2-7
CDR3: ASVGQGQQY

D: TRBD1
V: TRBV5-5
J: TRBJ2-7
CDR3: ASSLRGFDRADEQY

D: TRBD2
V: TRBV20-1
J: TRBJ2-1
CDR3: SATTGTSGGWEQF

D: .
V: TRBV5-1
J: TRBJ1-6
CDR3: ASSVFRGDSPLH

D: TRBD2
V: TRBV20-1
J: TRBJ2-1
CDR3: SARDRREVEQF

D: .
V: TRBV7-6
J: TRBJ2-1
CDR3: ASSLRGEGVNEQF

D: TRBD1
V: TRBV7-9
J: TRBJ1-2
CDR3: ASSQGTGALDGYT

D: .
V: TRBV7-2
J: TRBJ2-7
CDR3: ASSLGERSYPYEQY

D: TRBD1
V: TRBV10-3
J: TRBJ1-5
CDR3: AISEQGAGYQPQH

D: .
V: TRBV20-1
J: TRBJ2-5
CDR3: SARDGGERGTQY

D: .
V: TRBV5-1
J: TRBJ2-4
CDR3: ASTGQPGSIQY

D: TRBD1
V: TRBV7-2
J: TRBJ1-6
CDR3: ASRDRDRVNSPLH

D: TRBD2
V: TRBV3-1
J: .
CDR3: ASSDERGVQETQY

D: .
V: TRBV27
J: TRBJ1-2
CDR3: ASGLVGAGYT

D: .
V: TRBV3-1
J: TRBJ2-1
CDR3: ASSQSFPNEQF

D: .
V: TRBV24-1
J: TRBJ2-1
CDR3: ATSEATGKDYNEQF

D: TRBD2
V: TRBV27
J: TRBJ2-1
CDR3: ASSPGLAERNEQF

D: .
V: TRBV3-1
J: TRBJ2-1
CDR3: ASSWVGYEQF

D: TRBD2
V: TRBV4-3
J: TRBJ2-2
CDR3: ASSHSGTSNTGELF

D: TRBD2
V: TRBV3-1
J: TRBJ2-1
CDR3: ACSPRWREGQQVNEQF

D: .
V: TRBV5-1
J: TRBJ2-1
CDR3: ASSSVGGLNEQF

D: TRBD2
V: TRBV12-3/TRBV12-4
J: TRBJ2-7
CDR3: ASRTSGRSYEQY

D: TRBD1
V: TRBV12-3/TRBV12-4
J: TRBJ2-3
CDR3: ASRGDRNTDTQY

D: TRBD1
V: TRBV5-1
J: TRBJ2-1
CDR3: ASSWGTGMSEQF

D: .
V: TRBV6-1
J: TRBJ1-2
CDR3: ASSESTGGRVYGYT

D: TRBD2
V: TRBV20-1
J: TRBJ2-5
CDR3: SARWTSVYETQY

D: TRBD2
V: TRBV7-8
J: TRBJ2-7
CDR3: ASSLGTSPYNEQY

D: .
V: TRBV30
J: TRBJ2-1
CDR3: AGSVVWEQF

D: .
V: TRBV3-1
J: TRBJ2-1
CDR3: ASSQDPAAAQDSYNEQF

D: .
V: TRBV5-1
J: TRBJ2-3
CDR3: ASSLSLREHTQY